Each of the 9 T cell receptor beta chains below was sequenced from the same sample in a study of cytomegalovirus exposure and HLA in healthy donors. 60 Vbeta and 13 Jbeta primers were used in PCR. Repertoires were generated with immunoSEQ multiplex PCR, while TCRdb's copy carries only in-frame clones and drops some. This sample carries 140,000 or so clones, with 0.96% going to the ten biggest clones. Material for sequencing was PBMCs. The receptors here all came from a male donor in good health and CMV-seronegative.

This sequence joins TRBV10-2 and TRBJ2-7; 10 positions match TRBD2. Germline CDR1 WSHSY, CDR2 SAAADI. V trimming: 2 bases; J trimming: 3 bases; junction bases outside the gene matches: 4. The CDR3 is 15 amino acids. The CDR3 here is CASSELAGDLYEQYF. The CDR3 coding sequence is TGCGCCAGCAGTGAGCTAGCGGGGGACCTCTACGAGCAGTACTTC.

The CDR3 region is CASSYTGTGYGYTF. CDR3 coding DNA: TGTGCCAGCAGCTATACCGGGACAGGCTATGGCTACACCTTC. The chain carries TRBV6-5 and TRBJ1-2, with 8 bases identical to TRBD1. Unmatched junction bases numbered 7, after V lost 6 bases and J lost 4 bases. This CDR3 spans 14 amino acids. Germline lookup yields CDR1 MNHEY and CDR2 SVGAGI.

This chain joins TRBV9 and TRBJ2-5, with TRBD2 matching over 15 bases. Germline assignment: CDR1 SGDLS and CDR2 YYNGEE. The CDR3 covers 18 residues. Trimming at V came to 4 bases and at J to 4 bases, leaving 11 bases not matched to a gene. DNA of the CDR3: TGTGCCAGCAGCCCCCGGACTAGCGGGAGGGCCGGTGCAGAGACCCAGTACTTC. Protein: CASSPRTSGRAGAETQYF.

The gene calls are TRBV9 and TRBJ2-3; unclear D gene. Per germline, CDR1 SGDLS and CDR2 YYNGEE. Trimming removed 3 bases from V and 0 bases from J, with 5 bases in between. The CDR3 has 13 residues. The chain's CDR3 is CASSALSTDTQYF. The CDR3 DNA sequence: TGTGCCAGCAGCGCACTGAGCACAGATACGCAGTATTTT.

The chain links TRBV7-9 to TRBJ2-1; no clear D. Germline CDR1 and CDR2: SEHNR and FQNEAQ (reference sequence). V was clipped by 1 base and J by 4 bases, with 8 bases between them. The CDR3 is 14 residues long. The CDR3 sequence is CASSLGGRYNEQFF. For the CDR3, the DNA is TGTGCCAGCAGCTTAGGCGGCCGATACAATGAGCAGTTCTTC.

The rearrangement joins TRBV19 to TRBJ1-4; maybe TRBD1 (5 bases). The CDR3 runs 13 residues. Trimming took off 5 bases at V and 8 bases at J, with 12 bases between the two ends. The germline V gene has CDR1 LNHDA and CDR2 SQIVND (reference sequence). The CDR3 region is CASSARVREKLFF. The CDR3 region has the DNA TGTGCCAGTAGTGCCAGGGTCCGGGAAAAACTGTTTTTT.

V is TRBV15 and J is TRBJ1-1; tentatively, D is TRBD1 (5 bases). The CDR3 consists of 15 residues. Trimming shortened V by 0 bases and J by 9 bases, and 17 bases separated the two germline ends. CDR1 LNHNV and CDR2 YYDKDF come from the germline V gene (reference sequence). The chain's CDR3 is CATSRDWVGAQKAFF. In DNA, the CDR3 is TGTGCCACCAGCAGAGATTGGGTAGGGGCACAGAAAGCTTTCTTT.

The genes are TRBV5-1 and TRBJ2-1; 11 nucleotides line up with TRBD2. Germline V gene sequence: CDR1 SGHRS, CDR2 YFSETQ. J lost 7 bases, V lost 4 bases, and 7 bases had no gene match. The CDR3 loop spans 15 amino acids. CDR3 nucleotide sequence: TGCGCCAGCAGCCCTGCGGGACTAGCGGTGAATGAGCAGTTCTTC. This gives the protein CASSPAGLAVNEQFF.

This sequence joins TRBV6-5 and TRBJ1-2; 8 bases are shared with TRBD1. Germline CDR1 reads MNHEY; CDR2 reads SVGAGI. The CDR3 has 14 residues. V lost 6 bases and J lost 8; bases outside the gene matches: 11. CDR3: CASSPQRTGRGYTF. For the CDR3, the DNA is TGTGCCAGCAGCCCCCAACGGACAGGGCGAGGCTACACCTTC.